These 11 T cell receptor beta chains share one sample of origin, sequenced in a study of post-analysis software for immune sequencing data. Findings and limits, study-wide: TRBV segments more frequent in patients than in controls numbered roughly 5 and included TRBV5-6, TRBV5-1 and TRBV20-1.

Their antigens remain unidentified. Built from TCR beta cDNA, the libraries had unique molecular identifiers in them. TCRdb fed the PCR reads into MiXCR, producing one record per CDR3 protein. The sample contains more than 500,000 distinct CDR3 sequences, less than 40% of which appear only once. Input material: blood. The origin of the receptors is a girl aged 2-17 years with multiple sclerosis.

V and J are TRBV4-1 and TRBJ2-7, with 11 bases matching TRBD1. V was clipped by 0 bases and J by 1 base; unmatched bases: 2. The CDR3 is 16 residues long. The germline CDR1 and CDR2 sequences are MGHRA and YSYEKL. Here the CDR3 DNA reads TGCGCCAGCAGCCAAGAGGGGACAGGGGGATCCTACGAGCAGTACTTC. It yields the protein CASSQEGTGGSYEQYF.

CDR3 residues: CASSPTGGASYEQYF. The CDR3 nucleotides are TGTGCCAGCAGTCCAACAGGGGGCGCCTCCTACGAGCAGTACTTC. The chain carries TRBV27 and TRBJ2-7, with 9 bases aligning to TRBD1. Germline V gene lookup returns CDR1 MNHEY and CDR2 SMNVEV (reference sequence). Trimming at V came to 5 bases and at J to 0 bases, leaving 5 bases not matched to a gene. The CDR3 loop spans 15 amino acids.

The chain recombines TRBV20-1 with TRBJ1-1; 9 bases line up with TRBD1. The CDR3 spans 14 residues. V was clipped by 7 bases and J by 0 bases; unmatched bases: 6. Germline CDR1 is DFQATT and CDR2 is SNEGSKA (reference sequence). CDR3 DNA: TGCAGTGTTAGGAGACAGGGGGTGAACACTGAAGCTTTCTTT. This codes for CSVRRQGVNTEAFF.

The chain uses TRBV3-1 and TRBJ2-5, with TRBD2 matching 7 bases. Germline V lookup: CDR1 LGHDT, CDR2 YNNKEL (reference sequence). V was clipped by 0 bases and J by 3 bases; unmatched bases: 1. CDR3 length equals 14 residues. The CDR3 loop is CASSQELAEETQYF. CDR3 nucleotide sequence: TGTGCCAGCAGCCAAGAGCTAGCGGAAGAGACCCAGTACTTC.

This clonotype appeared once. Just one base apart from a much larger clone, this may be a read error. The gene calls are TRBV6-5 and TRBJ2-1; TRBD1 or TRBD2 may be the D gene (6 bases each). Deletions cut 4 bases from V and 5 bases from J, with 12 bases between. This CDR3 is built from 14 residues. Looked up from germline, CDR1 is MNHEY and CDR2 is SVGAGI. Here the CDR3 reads CASSFGGAHNEQFF. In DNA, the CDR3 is TGTGCCAGCAGTTTCGGGGGCGCCCACAATGAGCAGTTCTTC.

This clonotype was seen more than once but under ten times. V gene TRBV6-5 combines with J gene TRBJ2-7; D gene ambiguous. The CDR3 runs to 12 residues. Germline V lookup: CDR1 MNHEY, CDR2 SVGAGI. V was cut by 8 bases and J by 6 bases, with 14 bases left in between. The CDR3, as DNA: TGTGCCAGCTCCACACCGGGCTCCGAGCAGTACTTC. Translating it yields CASSTPGSEQYF.

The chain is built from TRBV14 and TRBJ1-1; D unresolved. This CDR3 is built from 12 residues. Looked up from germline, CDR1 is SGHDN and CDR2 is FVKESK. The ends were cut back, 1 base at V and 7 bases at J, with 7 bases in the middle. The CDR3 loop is CASSQAMSEAFF. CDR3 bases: TGTGCCAGCAGCCAAGCCATGAGTGAAGCTTTCTTT.

The CDR3 region is CASRARLAGQETQYF. In DNA, the CDR3 is TGTGCCAGCAGAGCACGACTAGCGGGCCAAGAGACCCAGTACTTC. The V call is TRBV2, the J call TRBJ2-5; TRBD2 agrees at 10 bases. CDR3 length: 15 residues. Germline assignment: CDR1 SNHLY and CDR2 FYNNEI. V was pared by 6 bases and J by 1 base, with 5 bases of the junction left unmatched.

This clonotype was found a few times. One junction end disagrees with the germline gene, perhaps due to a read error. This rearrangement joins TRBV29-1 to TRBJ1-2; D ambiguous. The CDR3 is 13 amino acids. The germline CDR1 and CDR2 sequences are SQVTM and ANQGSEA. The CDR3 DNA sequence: TGCAGCGTTGAGACGGCCAGCCGCTATGGCCACACCTTC. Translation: CSVETASRYGHTF.

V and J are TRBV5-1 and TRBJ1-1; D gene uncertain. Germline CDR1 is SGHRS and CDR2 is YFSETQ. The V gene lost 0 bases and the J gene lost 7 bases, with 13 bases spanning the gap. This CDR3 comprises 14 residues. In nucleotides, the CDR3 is TGCGCCAGCAGCTTGGAACAGCCCCCGCTTGAAGCTTTCTTT. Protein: CASSLEQPPLEAFF.

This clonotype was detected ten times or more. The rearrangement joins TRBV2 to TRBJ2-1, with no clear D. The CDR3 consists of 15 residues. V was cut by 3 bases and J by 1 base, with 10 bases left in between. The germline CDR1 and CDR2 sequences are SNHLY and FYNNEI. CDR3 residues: CASSEKGQSYNEQFF. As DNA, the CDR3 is TGTGCCAGCAGTGAGAAAGGTCAGTCCTACAATGAGCAGTTCTTC.